The 20 T cell receptor beta chains below all came from one sample that was sequenced in a study. TCRdb recomputed calls from the RT-PCR reads with MiXCR, one row per CDR3 protein. The sample has more than 600,000 distinct CDR3 sequences, 14% seen once; the top ten hold around 3.3%. The sequencing sample was made of memory CD4+ T cells from blood. The receptors were sampled from a female donor in good health, serving as a healthy control.

This clonotype was recorded at least ten times. This sequence joins TRBV29-1 and TRBJ2-7, with TRBD1 identical over 10 bases. The J segment lost 3 bases and the V segment lost 7 bases, leaving 3 bases of the junction unmatched. This CDR3 is 12 amino acids long. Germline V gene sequence: CDR1 SQVTM, CDR2 ANQGSEA. CDR3 DNA sequence: TGCAGCGGACGGACAGGGGGCTACGAGCAGTACTTC. As protein: CSGRTGGYEQYF.

This clonotype was observed a few times. The genes are TRBV4-3 and TRBJ2-6; D unresolved. V was pared by 7 bases and J by 3 bases, with 10 bases between. CDR1 is LGHNA, CDR2 YSLEER, per germline. The CDR3 runs 14 residues. CDR3 sequence reads: CASTRADGANVLTF. Written as DNA, the CDR3 is TGCGCCAGCACCCGGGCCGATGGGGCCAACGTCCTGACTTTC.

This clonotype has at least ten counts. The genes are TRBV12-3 or TRBV12-4 and TRBJ1-5; D remains unclear. The CDR3 length is 16 residues. The V and J ends lost 4 bases and 6 bases respectively, with 19 bases between them. CDR3 amino acids: CASSSTSRGWGQPQHF. CDR3 bases: TGTGCCAGCAGTTCCACGAGTCGAGGATGGGGTCAGCCCCAGCATTTT.

The gene calls are TRBV28 and TRBJ2-7, with D possibly called TRBD1 or TRBD2 (5 bases each). V shed 6 bases and J shed 2 bases, with 14 bases lying between them. Per germline, CDR1 MDHEN and CDR2 SYDVKM. This CDR3 spans 14 amino acids. This CDR3 is CASRPVEGTYEQYF. DNA for the CDR3: TGTGCCAGCAGGCCTGTAGAGGGGACCTACGAGCAGTACTTC. The complete variable domain, with remaining parts taken from reference TRBV28 and TRBJ2-7, reads DVKVTQSSRYLVKRTGEKVFLECVQDMDHENMFWYRQDPGLGLRLIYFSYDVKMKEKGDIPEGYSVSREKKERFSLILESASTNQTSMYLCASRPVEGTYEQYFGPGTRLTVT.

A few counts support this clonotype. In DNA form, the CDR3 reads TGTGCCAGCAGCCAAGCTACAGGGGCCTACCCCTACAATGAGCAGTTCTTC. Translating it yields CASSQATGAYPYNEQFF. The rearrangement links TRBV4-2 to TRBJ2-1; 7 nucleotides align to TRBD1. The CDR3 runs 17 residues. The V gene end was trimmed by 1 base and the J gene end by 2 bases; junction bases not matched to a gene: 8. Germline loops: CDR1 LGHNA, CDR2 YNFKEQ.

The V and J genes are TRBV20-1 and TRBJ1-6; possible D gene TRBD1, 6 bases. The CDR3 runs 17 residues. The germline CDR1 and CDR2 sequences are DFQATT and SNEGSKA (reference sequence). Trimming stripped 0 bases from V and 0 bases from J, with 12 bases between. CDR3 in amino acids: CSARDSRGGSYNSPLHF. The CDR3 DNA reads as TGCAGTGCTAGAGATTCCAGGGGTGGCTCCTATAATTCACCCCTCCACTTT.

This clonotype was seen once. The rearrangement uses TRBV28 and TRBJ1-5, with D hard to call. From germline, CDR1 is MDHEN and CDR2 SYDVKM. The CDR3 length is 14 residues. With 5 bases removed from V and 0 bases from J, the gap between germline ends came to 8 bases. The CDR3 sequence is CASSPRFSNQPQHF. In nucleotides, the CDR3 is TGTGCCAGCAGTCCCCGTTTTAGCAATCAGCCCCAGCATTTT.

This rearrangement joins TRBV24-1 to TRBJ2-5, with D perhaps given as TRBD1 or TRBD2 (5 bases each). Germline V CDR1 and CDR2: KGHDR, SFDVKD. The V gene lost 10 bases and the J gene lost 0 bases, with 11 bases spanning the gap. There are 13 residues in the CDR3. The CDR3 protein is CATGVVNQETQYF. The CDR3 nucleotides read TGTGCCACGGGGGTGGTAAACCAAGAGACCCAGTACTTC.

V gene TRBV21-1 combines with J gene TRBJ1-3; TRBD1, the D gene given by the table, was not confirmed from the DNA. TRBV21-1 corresponds to a pseudogene. The CDR3 length is 15 residues. As DNA, the CDR3 is TGTGCCAGCAGCATTGGACAGGGGCTTGGAAACACCATATATTTT. Protein product: CASSIGQGLGNTIYF.

In its sample, this clonotype was seen a few times. The chain recombines TRBV18 with TRBJ2-5; 9 positions match TRBD2. V shed 5 bases, J shed 1 base, and the junction held 14 bases outside the gene matches. Looked up from germline, CDR1 is KGHSH and CDR2 is LQKENI. The CDR3 contains 18 residues. DNA for the CDR3: TGTGCCAGCTCAAAAGGGAGCTTACTAGCGGGTCCCCAAGAGACCCAGTACTTC. Its translation: CASSKGSLLAGPQETQYF.

There are many counts of this clonotype. V is TRBV6-5 and J is TRBJ1-1; D perhaps matches TRBD1 (6 bases). The germline V gene encodes CDR1 MNHEY and CDR2 SVGAGI. Trimming shortened V by 8 bases and J by 4 bases, and 17 bases separated the two germline ends. This CDR3 region has 14 residues. The CDR3 loop reads CASLWGGQTTEAFF. CDR3 DNA sequence: TGTGCCAGCCTTTGGGGGGGCCAGACCACTGAAGCTTTCTTT.

This clonotype came up many times. This chain links TRBV15 with TRBJ2-1, with D maybe TRBD1 (5 bases). Trimming shortened V by 0 bases and J by 6 bases, and 12 bases separated the two germline ends. The CDR3 runs 15 residues. Germline V gene sequence: CDR1 LNHNV, CDR2 YYDKDF (reference sequence). The CDR3 DNA follows: TGTGCCACCAGCAGAGAGTATGAAGGGGCCAATGAGCAGTTCTTC. It translates to CATSREYEGANEQFF. The full variable domain, completed using reference TRBV15 and TRBJ2-1, is DAMVIQNPRYQVTQFGKPVTLSCSQTLNHNVMYWYQQKSSQAPKLLFHYYDKDFNNEADTPDNFQSRRPNTSFCFLDIRSPGLGDTAMYLCATSREYEGANEQFFGPGTRLTVL.

This clonotype has a handful of counts. The rearrangement joins TRBV7-2 to TRBJ1-1, with D uncertain. Germline V gene sequence: CDR1 SGHTA, CDR2 FQGNSA. V shed 2 bases and J shed 5 bases, with 6 bases lying between them. The CDR3 runs 12 residues. CDR3 in amino acids: CASSLYRTEAFF. The DNA of the CDR3 is TGTGCCAGCAGCTTATACCGGACTGAAGCTTTCTTT. Variable domain in full (rest from reference TRBV7-2 and TRBJ1-1): GAGVSQSPSNKVTEKGKDVELRCDPISGHTALYWYRQSLGQGLEFLIYFQGNSAPDKSGLPSDRFSAERTGGSVSTLTIQRTQQEDSAVYLCASSLYRTEAFFGQGTRLTVV.

This clonotype was picked up a small number of times. The chain employs TRBV7-2 and TRBJ1-3; maybe TRBD1 (6 bases). Trimming cost V 2 bases and J 0 bases, with 11 bases left between them. Per the germline V gene, CDR1 is SGHTA and CDR2 is FQGNSA. The CDR3 runs to 16 residues. CDR3: CASSLSPGDSGNTIYF. CDR3 coding DNA: TGTGCCAGCAGCTTATCCCCAGGGGACTCTGGAAACACCATATATTTT. The entire variable domain, with the rest obtained from reference TRBV7-2 and TRBJ1-3, is as follows: GAGVSQSPSNKVTEKGKDVELRCDPISGHTALYWYRQSLGQGLEFLIYFQGNSAPDKSGLPSDRFSAERTGGSVSTLTIQRTQQEDSAVYLCASSLSPGDSGNTIYFGEGSWLTVV.

In its sample, this clonotype was seen a few times. The rearrangement joins TRBV25-1 to TRBJ2-3; TRBD2 matches at 9 bases. The CDR3 has 20 residues. V was pared by 2 bases and J by 0 bases, with 15 bases of the junction left unmatched. Looked up from germline, CDR1 is MGHDK and CDR2 is SYGVNS. The CDR3, as DNA: TGTGCCAGCAGTGAACGACCACTAGCGGGTCTCGACTCTAGCACAGATACGCAGTATTTT. Translation gives CASSERPLAGLDSSTDTQYF.

In this sample, this clonotype turned up many times. The chain is built from TRBV4-3 and TRBJ2-3, with TRBD2 as a possible D gene (5 bases). In germline, CDR1 is LGHNA, CDR2 YSLEER. Trimming shortened V by 5 bases and J by 0 bases, and 12 bases separated the two germline ends. The CDR3 runs 15 residues. CDR3 in amino acids: CASSLNGDSTDTQYF. In DNA, the CDR3 is TGCGCCAGCAGCTTGAACGGGGATAGCACAGATACGCAGTATTTT.

This clonotype was recorded many times. The chain is built from TRBV6-5 and TRBJ1-2; D might be TRBD1 (6 bases). CDR3 size: 14 residues. Germline values: CDR1 MNHEY, CDR2 SVGAGI. Trimming left V 7 bases short and J 6 bases short, with 18 bases between. The CDR3, as DNA: TGTGCCAGCACTCTAACGGGAGGGGGAGATGGCTACACCTTC. Encoded protein: CASTLTGGGDGYTF.

This clonotype was seen many times. The J gene is TRBJ1-2, the V gene TRBV12-3 or TRBV12-4; 7 bases fit TRBD1. Unmatched junction bases numbered 4, after V lost 3 bases and J lost 3 bases. The CDR3 spans 14 residues. The CDR3 loop is CASSFNRGYYGYTF. The DNA of the CDR3 is TGTGCCAGCAGTTTCAACAGGGGATACTATGGCTACACCTTC.

This chain joins TRBV4-3 and TRBJ2-3; 9 bases match TRBD2. The germline V gene encodes CDR1 LGHNA and CDR2 YSLEER. Trimming at V came to 1 base and at J to 12 bases, leaving 11 bases not matched to a gene. CDR3 length: 15 amino acids. Here the CDR3 DNA reads TGCGCCAGCAGCCAAGGAGTTTCACTAGCGGGTTATCAGTATTTT. It specifies CASSQGVSLAGYQYF.

This clonotype occurred many times. This chain links TRBV12-3 or TRBV12-4 with TRBJ2-7; weak D call: TRBD2 (5 bases). This CDR3 has 12 amino acids. Trimming stripped 1 base from V and 6 bases from J, with 7 bases between. As DNA, the CDR3 is TGTGCCAGCAGTTTAGGAGGGCCCGAGCAGTACTTC. This sequence encodes CASSLGGPEQYF.